This entry is about one TCR beta chain. The sample belongs to a study of T cells in localized non-small cell lung cancer. The assay was immunoSEQ multiplex PCR, and TCRdb's table has in-frame clones only and misses some. This repertoire shows around 26,000 clones, about 87% found once; its top ten account for 9.4%. Trimming shortened V by 1 base and J by 4 bases, and 11 bases separated the two germline ends. CDR1 and CDR2 from the germline V gene are SEHNR and FQNEAQ (reference sequence). This CDR3 has 15 residues. The clonotype comes from a woman between 35 and 70 years old with stage III lung adenocarcinoma. Sequenced here: peripheral blood mononuclear cells, sampled before any cancer treatment. The rearrangement links TRBV7-9 to TRBJ1-5, with unresolved D. CDR3 DNA sequence: TGTGCCAGCAGCTTAGGTGACTACCCAAATCAGCCCCAGCATTTT. Its protein product is CASSLGDYPNQPQHF.